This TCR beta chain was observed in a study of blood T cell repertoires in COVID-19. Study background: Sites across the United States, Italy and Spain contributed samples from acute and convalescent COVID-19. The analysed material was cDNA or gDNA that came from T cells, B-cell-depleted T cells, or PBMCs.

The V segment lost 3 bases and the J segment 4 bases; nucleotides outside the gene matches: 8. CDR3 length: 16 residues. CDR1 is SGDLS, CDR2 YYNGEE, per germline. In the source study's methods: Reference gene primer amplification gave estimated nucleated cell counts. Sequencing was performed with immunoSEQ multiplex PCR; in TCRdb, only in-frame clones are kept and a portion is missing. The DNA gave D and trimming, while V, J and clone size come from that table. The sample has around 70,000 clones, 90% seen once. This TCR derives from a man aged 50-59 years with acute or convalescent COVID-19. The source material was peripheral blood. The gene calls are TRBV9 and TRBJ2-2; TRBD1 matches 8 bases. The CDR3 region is CASSAQLTGGTGELFF. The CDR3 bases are TGTGCCAGCAGCGCCCAGTTAACAGGGGGCACCGGGGAGCTGTTTTTT.